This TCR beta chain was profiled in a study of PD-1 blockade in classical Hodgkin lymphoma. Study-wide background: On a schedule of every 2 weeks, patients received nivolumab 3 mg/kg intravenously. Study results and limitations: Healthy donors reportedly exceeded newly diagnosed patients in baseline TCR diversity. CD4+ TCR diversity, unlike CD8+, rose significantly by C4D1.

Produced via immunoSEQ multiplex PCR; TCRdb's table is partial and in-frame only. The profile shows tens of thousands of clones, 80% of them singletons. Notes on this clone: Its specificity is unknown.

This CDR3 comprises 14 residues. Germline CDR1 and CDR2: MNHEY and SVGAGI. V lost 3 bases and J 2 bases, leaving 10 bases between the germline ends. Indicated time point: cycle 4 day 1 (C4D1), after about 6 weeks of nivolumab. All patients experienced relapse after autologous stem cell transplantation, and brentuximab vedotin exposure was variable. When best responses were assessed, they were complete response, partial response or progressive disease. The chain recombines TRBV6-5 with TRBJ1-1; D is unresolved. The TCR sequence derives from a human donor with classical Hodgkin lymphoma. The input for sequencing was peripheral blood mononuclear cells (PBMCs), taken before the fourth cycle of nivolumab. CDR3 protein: CASSYSTSNTEAFF. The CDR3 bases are TGTGCCAGCAGTTATTCGACCTCTAACACTGAAGCTTTCTTT.